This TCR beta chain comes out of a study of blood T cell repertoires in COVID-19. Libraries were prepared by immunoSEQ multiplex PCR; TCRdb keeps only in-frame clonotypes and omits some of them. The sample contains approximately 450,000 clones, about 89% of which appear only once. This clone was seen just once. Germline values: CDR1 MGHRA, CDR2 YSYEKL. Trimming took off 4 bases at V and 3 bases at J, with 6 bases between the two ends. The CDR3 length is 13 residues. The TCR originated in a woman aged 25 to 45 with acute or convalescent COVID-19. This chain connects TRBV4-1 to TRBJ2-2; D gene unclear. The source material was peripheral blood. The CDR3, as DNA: TGCGCCAGCAGCCTCACACACACCGGGGAGCTGTTTTTT. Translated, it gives CASSLTHTGELFF.